These 15 T cell receptor beta chains originate from one sample sequenced in a study of cytomegalovirus exposure and HLA in healthy donors. PCR was performed using 60 Vbeta and 13 Jbeta primers. Sequenced by immunoSEQ multiplex PCR; TCRdb stores in-frame clones only, minus some. The sample holds under 250,000 clones; approximately 79% are singletons and the top ten take 4.4%. Sample: PBMCs. Receptors originate from a woman in her twenties or thirties in good health and CMV-seropositive.

The V call is TRBV4-1, the J call TRBJ2-7; no clear D gene. Trimming shortened V by 5 bases and J by 6 bases, and 20 bases separated the two germline ends. This CDR3 spans 15 amino acids. Germline V CDR1 and CDR2: MGHRA, YSYEKL. The CDR3 here is CASSKTAALGLEQYF. In DNA form, the CDR3 reads TGCGCCAGCAGCAAAACTGCAGCCCTGGGCCTCGAGCAGTACTTC.

The chain recombines TRBV7-8 with TRBJ1-5; D is perhaps TRBD1 (5 bases). The germline V gene encodes CDR1 SGHVS and CDR2 FQNEAQ. Trimming removed 4 bases at V and 7 bases at J, with 14 bases between. The CDR3 totals 14 residues. The chain's CDR3 is CASSYVQGYQPQHF. CDR3 DNA: TGTGCCAGCAGCTATGTTCAGGGTTACCAGCCCCAGCATTTT.

The rearrangement links TRBV4-3 to TRBJ2-7; 13 bases are a match to TRBD2. The CDR3 has 15 amino acids. With 9 bases clipped from V and 2 bases from J, the junction kept 7 bases outside the gene matches. Germline V gives CDR1 LGHNA, CDR2 YSLEER. CDR3 protein: CASSPGTSGTYEQYF. As DNA, the CDR3 is TGCGCCAGTTCCCCTGGGACTAGCGGGACCTACGAGCAGTACTTC.

The chain links TRBV7-6 to TRBJ2-2, with 8 bases identical to TRBD1. The germline CDR1 and CDR2 sequences are SGHVS and FNYEAQ. V lost 5 bases, J lost 1 base, and 6 bases stayed unmatched. CDR3 length: 16 residues. The CDR3 loop is CASSRGQGLNTGELFF. In DNA, the CDR3 is TGTGCCAGCAGCCGCGGACAGGGTTTGAACACCGGGGAGCTGTTTTTT.

V usage is TRBV28 and J usage is TRBJ2-3; TRBD2 might be the D (6 bases). The CDR3 spans 16 residues. From germline, CDR1 is MDHEN and CDR2 SYDVKM. With 5 bases removed from V and 1 base from J, the gap between germline ends came to 16 bases. CDR3 DNA: TGTGCCAGCAGTGACCGTATGGCTAGCGGCACAGATACGCAGTATTTT. As protein: CASSDRMASGTDTQYF.

The chain joins TRBV30 to TRBJ2-3, with D maybe TRBD2 (6 bases). V shed 2 bases and J shed 1 base, with 19 bases lying between them. This CDR3 contains 17 residues. Germline CDR1 and CDR2: GTSNPN and SVGIG (reference sequence). CDR3 in DNA: TGTGCCTGGAGTACGGGGATCCCGGGACTCGGCACAGATACGCAGTATTTT. Its translation is CAWSTGIPGLGTDTQYF. The full variable domain, rest sourced from reference TRBV30 and TRBJ2-3, is SQTIHQWPATLVQPVGSPLSLECTVEGTSNPNLYWYRQAAGRGLQLLFYSVGIGQISSEVPQNLSASRPQDRQFILSSKKLLLSDSGFYLCAWSTGIPGLGTDTQYFGPGTRLTVL.

The chain couples TRBV11-3 to TRBJ2-5, with TRBD1 matching 7 bases. Germline values: CDR1 SGHNT, CDR2 YENEEA. The ends lost 9 bases at V and 1 base at J; junction bases unmatched: 14. This CDR3 is 16 amino acids long. The CDR3 loop is CARAADRDSPQETQYF. The DNA of the CDR3 is TGTGCCAGGGCGGCCGACCGGGACAGTCCCCAAGAGACCCAGTACTTC.

The rearrangement links TRBV11-2 to TRBJ1-6; D is ambiguous. Looked up from germline, CDR1 is SGHAT and CDR2 is FQNNGV. This CDR3 spans 16 amino acids. Trimming left V 5 bases short and J 3 bases short, with 14 bases between. CDR3 residues: CASSPTPRDYNSPLHF. The CDR3 DNA reads as TGTGCCAGCAGCCCCACCCCCCGGGACTATAATTCACCCCTCCACTTT.

The V and J genes are TRBV19 and TRBJ2-4, with D possibly matching TRBD2 (5 bases). The CDR3 is 15 residues long. Germline-derived CDR1 and CDR2 are LNHDA and SQIVND (reference sequence). Trimming shortened V by 7 bases and J by 0 bases, and 13 bases separated the two germline ends. This chain's CDR3 is CASMGTGIAKNIQYF. As DNA, the CDR3 is TGTGCCAGTATGGGTACCGGGATAGCCAAAAACATTCAGTACTTC.

The gene calls are TRBV11-2 and TRBJ2-7; 9 positions agree with TRBD1. The junction had 2 bases not matched to a gene; V was cut back by 2 bases and J by 3 bases. CDR1 is SGHAT and CDR2 is FQNNGV in the germline V gene. The CDR3 contains 14 residues. Here the CDR3 DNA reads TGTGCCAGCAGCTTACAGACAGGGGGCTACGAGCAGTACTTC. The encoded protein is CASSLQTGGYEQYF.

The chain links TRBV9 to TRBJ1-5; D unclear. The V end lost 4 bases, the J end lost 0 bases, and 5 bases lay between the germline ends. Germline V gene sequence: CDR1 SGDLS, CDR2 YYNGEE. The CDR3 loop spans 13 amino acids. CDR3 in amino acids: CASSTSSNQPQHF. The CDR3 nucleotides read TGTGCCAGCAGCACATCTAGCAATCAGCCCCAGCATTTT.

The chain combines TRBV18 with TRBJ1-3; unclear D gene. CDR1 and CDR2 from the germline V gene are KGHSH and LQKENI. V gave up 0 bases and J gave up 0 bases, with 6 bases separating them. The CDR3 spans 15 residues. As DNA, the CDR3 is TGTGCCAGCTCACCACCGGGAGGCTCTGGAAACACCATATATTTT. Its translation: CASSPPGGSGNTIYF.

The J gene is TRBJ2-5, the V gene TRBV7-2; D uncertain. Trimming removed 4 bases from V and 5 bases from J, with 5 bases in between. The CDR3 runs 11 residues. CDR1 and CDR2 from the germline V gene are SGHTA and FQGNSA. This CDR3 reads CASSSSETQYF. CDR3 DNA sequence: TGTGCCAGCAGCTCCTCGGAGACCCAGTACTTC.

The CDR3 bases are TGTGCCAGCAGTCCGGACAGGGGGCATCGCGAGCAGTACTTC. Translating it yields CASSPDRGHREQYF. The chain recombines TRBV6-5 with TRBJ2-7, with 11 bases fitting TRBD1. The CDR3 contains 14 residues. V was pared by 5 bases and J by 6 bases, with 6 bases of the junction left unmatched. From germline, CDR1 is MNHEY and CDR2 SVGAGI.

The chain employs TRBV14 and TRBJ2-2, with TRBD2 as a possible D gene (6 bases). The CDR3 length is 17 residues. Germline V gene sequence: CDR1 SGHDN, CDR2 FVKESK. V was trimmed by 4 bases and J by 8 bases, leaving 23 bases between them. The CDR3: CASSPGDGSSFGGELFF. Here the CDR3 DNA reads TGTGCCAGCAGCCCTGGTGACGGGAGCTCATTCGGTGGGGAGCTGTTTTTT.